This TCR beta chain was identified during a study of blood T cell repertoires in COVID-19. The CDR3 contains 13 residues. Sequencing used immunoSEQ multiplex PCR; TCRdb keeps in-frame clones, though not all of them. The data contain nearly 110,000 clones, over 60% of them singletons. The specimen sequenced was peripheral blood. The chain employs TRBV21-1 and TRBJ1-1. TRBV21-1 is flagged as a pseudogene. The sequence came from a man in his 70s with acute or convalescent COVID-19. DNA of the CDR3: TGTGCCAGCAGCAAAGGGGGGGGCACTGAAGCTTTCTTT. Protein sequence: CASSKGGGTEAFF.